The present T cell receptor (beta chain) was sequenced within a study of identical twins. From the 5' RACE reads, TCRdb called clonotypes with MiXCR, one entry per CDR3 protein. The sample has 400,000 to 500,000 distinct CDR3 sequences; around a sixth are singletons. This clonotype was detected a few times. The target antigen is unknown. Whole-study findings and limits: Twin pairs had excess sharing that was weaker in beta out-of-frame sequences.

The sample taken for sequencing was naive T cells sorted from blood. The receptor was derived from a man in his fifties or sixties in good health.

In DNA, the CDR3 is TGTGCCAGCAGCCCAGGGCGATCCGGGGCCCAGCCCCAGCATTTT. This codes for CASSPGRSGAQPQHF. The V call is TRBV9, the J call TRBJ1-5; D is possibly TRBD1 (5 bases). The CDR3 runs to 15 residues. Germline-derived CDR1 and CDR2 are SGDLS and YYNGEE. The V end was cut by 4 bases, the J end by 7 bases, with 18 bases between.